This T cell receptor beta chain originates from a study of graft-versus-host responses after intestinal transplantation. The CDR3 runs to 16 residues. The trim removed 1 base at V and 4 bases at J, leaving 6 bases unmatched. Germline V CDR1 and CDR2: SGHNT, YYREEE (reference sequence). For this clone: Antigen unknown.

The assay was immunoSEQ multiplex PCR, and TCRdb's table has in-frame clones only and misses some. The sample carries around 110,000 clones, roughly nine tenths recorded once. This sample comprised unstimulated CD4+ T cells sorted from spleen or lymph node cells, obtained before intestinal transplant. This clonotype was sampled from a human donor who received an intestinal transplant. V gene TRBV5-4 combines with J gene TRBJ2-5; 11 bases match TRBD2. CDR3 loop: CASSLTSGGWGETQYF. As DNA, the CDR3 is TGTGCCAGCAGCTTGACTAGCGGGGGATGGGGAGAGACCCAGTACTTC.